The 18 T cell receptor beta chains below were found in one sample sequenced in a study of blood T cell repertoires in COVID-19. TCRdb's copy holds only in-frame clones and misses some; the assay was immunoSEQ multiplex PCR. The sample carries 250,000 to 350,000 clones, approximately 84% recorded once. The sample comprised peripheral blood. The source is a human donor with COVID-19, enrolled during active disease. The donor label of this sample is uncertain.

The chain is built from TRBV5-5 and TRBJ2-1; D ambiguous. The germline CDR1 and CDR2 sequences are SGHKS and YYEKEE (reference sequence). The CDR3 runs 15 residues. V was cut by 0 bases and J by 5 bases, with 12 bases left in between. This CDR3 reads CASSLVSGSNNEQFF. CDR3 sequence (DNA): TGTGCCAGCAGCTTGGTGTCTGGCAGTAACAATGAGCAGTTCTTC.

The count of this clone is one. V and J are TRBV19 and TRBJ2-1; TRBD2 aligns across 14 bases. V shed 6 bases, J shed 7 bases, and the junction held 8 bases outside the gene matches. In germline, CDR1 is LNHDA, CDR2 SQIVND (reference sequence). This CDR3 contains 16 residues. The CDR3 bases are TGTGCCAGTAGACCCCTAGGGACTAGCGGGAGAAATGAGCAGTTCTTC. Translation: CASRPLGTSGRNEQFF.

This chain links TRBV28 with TRBJ1-1; D is ambiguous. Germline CDR1 MDHEN, CDR2 SYDVKM. The V end was cut by 5 bases, the J end by 5 bases, with 18 bases between. There are 15 residues in the CDR3. The CDR3 reads CASSPPPGPRTEAFF. CDR3 DNA sequence: TGTGCCAGCAGTCCCCCCCCGGGTCCCCGGACTGAAGCTTTCTTT.

The chain links TRBV5-1 to TRBJ1-3; maybe TRBD1 (5 bases). The V end was cut by 0 bases, the J end by 3 bases, with 10 bases between. Germline V gene data show CDR1 as SGHRS and CDR2 as YFSETQ. This CDR3 spans 15 amino acids. DNA for the CDR3: TGCGCCAGCAGCTTGGGAGGGACTAATGGAAACACCATATATTTT. This encodes CASSLGGTNGNTIYF.

The rearrangement links TRBV7-2 to TRBJ2-7; 9 bases agree with TRBD1. The CDR3 contains 15 residues. Germline-derived CDR1 and CDR2 are SGHTA and FQGNSA. The V gene end was trimmed by 5 bases and the J gene end by 5 bases; junction bases not matched to a gene: 10. The CDR3 here is CASSPGQGSFHEQYF. The DNA of the CDR3 is TGTGCCAGCAGCCCGGGACAGGGATCGTTTCACGAGCAGTACTTC. The full variable domain, its missing parts supplied by reference TRBV7-2 and TRBJ2-7, is GAGVSQSPSNKVTEKGKDVELRCDPISGHTALYWYRQSLGQGLEFLIYFQGNSAPDKSGLPSDRFSAERTGGSVSTLTIQRTQQEDSAVYLCASSPGQGSFHEQYFGPGTRLTVT.

V is TRBV30 and J is TRBJ2-1, with 9 bases matching TRBD2. V trimming: 1 base; J trimming: 9 bases; junction bases outside the gene matches: 16. Germline V gives CDR1 GTSNPN, CDR2 SVGIG (reference sequence). The CDR3 consists of 17 residues. CDR3 in amino acids: CAWSERWGSGSVGEQFF. The DNA for the CDR3 is TGTGCCTGGAGTGAACGATGGGGTAGCGGGAGTGTGGGTGAGCAGTTCTTC.

V is TRBV5-1 and J is TRBJ2-3, with D unclear. The CDR3 is 14 residues long. V lost 7 bases to trimming and J lost 4 bases, with 16 bases between them. Germline CDR1 is SGHRS and CDR2 is YFSETQ. The CDR3 bases are TGCGCCAGCCGCCAATTCTCTCGGGCAGATACGCAGTATTTT. This gives the protein CASRQFSRADTQYF.

The chain combines TRBV27 with TRBJ2-2; 8 bases are shared with TRBD2. J lost 2 bases, V lost 6 bases, and 5 bases had no gene match. The CDR3 consists of 15 residues. Germline V gene sequence: CDR1 MNHEY, CDR2 SMNVEV (reference sequence). The CDR3 DNA reads TGTGCCAGCAGAGTACTAGCGGTAAACACCGGGGAGCTGTTTTTT. Its translation: CASRVLAVNTGELFF.

The rearrangement links TRBV10-3 to TRBJ1-2, with TRBD1 identical over 8 bases. The V segment lost 4 bases and the J segment 0 bases; nucleotides outside the gene matches: 1. CDR3 length: 14 residues. Germline V gives CDR1 ENHRY, CDR2 SYGVKD. CDR3 coding DNA: TGTGCCATCAGTGGGACAGGGACTAACTATGGCTACACCTTC. It codes for CAISGTGTNYGYTF.

This clone has only one observation. The V gene is TRBV5-4, the J gene TRBJ2-7; weak D call: TRBD1 (5 bases). Trimming took 4 bases from V and 6 from J, leaving 20 bases between them. Germline CDR1 and CDR2: SGHNT and YYREEE (reference sequence). The CDR3 has 15 amino acids. The chain's CDR3 is CASSLELQGTSEQYF. The CDR3 region has the DNA TGTGCCAGCAGCCTCGAACTCCAGGGTACGTCCGAGCAGTACTTC.

The chain is built from TRBV28 and TRBJ1-2; 7 bases map to TRBD1. The CDR3 extends over 14 amino acids. The V gene end was trimmed by 1 base and the J gene end by 8 bases; junction bases not matched to a gene: 7. Germline V gene sequence: CDR1 MDHEN, CDR2 SYDVKM. The CDR3 DNA sequence: TGTGCCAGCAGTTTATTAGACAGGGTCCGAGGCTACACCTTC. Amino acids: CASSLLDRVRGYTF.

The chain joins TRBV28 to TRBJ1-4, with D possibly TRBD1 on 5 matching bases. The CDR3 is 16 amino acids. The germline V and J ends were trimmed by 6 bases and 7 bases, with 21 bases remaining between them. The germline V gene encodes CDR1 MDHEN and CDR2 SYDVKM. CDR3 in amino acids: CASSPSGGVAREKLFF. CDR3 in DNA: TGTGCCAGCAGCCCGAGTGGGGGGGTAGCGCGTGAAAAACTGTTTTTT.

The J gene is TRBJ2-1, the V gene TRBV12-3 or TRBV12-4, with a possible D match to TRBD1 (6 bases). V was cut by 6 bases and J by 4 bases, with 10 bases left in between. The CDR3 is made up of 13 amino acids. The CDR3 nucleotides are TGTGCCAGCAGGCCAGGGGATTACAATGAGCAGTTCTTC. Amino acids: CASRPGDYNEQFF.

The chain uses TRBV5-6 and TRBJ1-1, with D maybe TRBD1 (6 bases). CDR1 and CDR2 (germline): SGHDT, YYEEEE. Trimming stripped 8 bases from V and 5 bases from J, with 22 bases between. This CDR3 contains 15 residues. CDR3 sequence: CASTWGRGGRTEAFF. The CDR3 coding sequence is TGTGCCAGTACTTGGGGCAGGGGCGGCAGGACTGAAGCTTTCTTT. The full variable domain, completed using reference TRBV5-6 and TRBJ1-1, is DAGVTQSPTHLIKTRGQQVTLRCSPKSGHDTVSWYQQALGQGPQFIFQYYEEEERQRGNFPDRFSGHQFPNYSSELNVNALLLGDSALYLCASTWGRGGRTEAFFGQGTRLTVV.

V gene TRBV27 combines with J gene TRBJ2-4, with D possibly TRBD2 on 6 matching bases. CDR1 MNHEY and CDR2 SMNVEV come from the germline V gene (reference sequence). Trimming pared 3 bases from V and 8 bases from J, leaving 23 bases between. This CDR3 has 17 amino acids. The CDR3 DNA follows: TGTGCCAGCAGTTTTATCCTAGGAGGGGCAGTGGGGGACATTCAGTACTTC. Protein: CASSFILGGAVGDIQYF.

The chain couples TRBV9 to TRBJ2-2, with D possibly matching TRBD2 (6 bases). This CDR3 is built from 15 residues. Germline CDR1 SGDLS, CDR2 YYNGEE. V lost 0 bases and J 6 bases, leaving 12 bases between the germline ends. CDR3 sequence: CASSVVEGRPGELFF. The CDR3 DNA reads TGTGCCAGCAGCGTAGTGGAGGGGCGGCCCGGGGAGCTGTTTTTT.

The V gene is TRBV10-3, the J gene TRBJ2-1; a weak D match, TRBD1 (7 bases). The V gene's germline CDR1 is ENHRY and CDR2 SYGVKD. V was trimmed by 4 bases and J by 3 bases, leaving 10 bases between them. CDR3 length: 14 residues. CDR3 bases: TGTGCCATCAGTGGCGGGGACAGCTACAATGAGCAGTTCTTC. Translation gives CAISGGDSYNEQFF.

The chain couples TRBV11-2 to TRBJ2-3; 7 bases are a match to TRBD2. CDR1 is SGHAT and CDR2 is FQNNGV in the germline V gene. CDR3 length: 16 amino acids. After removal of 5 bases from V and 1 base from J, the junction contained 9 bases not matched to a gene. The CDR3 loop reads CASSLRGSGGTDTQYF. Here the CDR3 DNA reads TGTGCCAGCAGCCTGCGCGGGAGTGGGGGCACAGATACGCAGTATTTT.